Reported below is one T cell receptor (beta chain). As processed by the authors: Using reference gene primer amplification, nucleated cell counts were estimated. Measured with immunoSEQ multiplex PCR; TCRdb has only the in-frame clones, and not every one. The V and J calls and clone size were taken over from that table, and D and trimming were inferred from the DNA. The table lists 65,000 to 85,000 clones, roughly 90% of them singletons. This specimen comes from a study of blood T cell repertoires in COVID-19. At the level of the study: Samples of COVID-19 (acute and convalescent) were obtained from the United States, Italy and Spain. Sources were T cells, B-cell-depleted T cells, or PBMCs; the material itself was cDNA or gDNA.

The clonotype originates from a human donor in a cohort sampled during active COVID-19. Sample: peripheral blood.

CDR3 region: CASSYSGGSSYNEQFF. CDR3 bases: TGTGCCAGCAGTTACTCGGGGGGGAGCTCCTACAATGAGCAGTTCTTC. J is TRBJ2-1 and V is TRBV6-5; 7 bases align to TRBD2. The germline CDR1 and CDR2 sequences are MNHEY and SVGAGI. Unmatched junction bases numbered 2, after V lost 0 bases and J lost 0 bases. CDR3 length: 16 amino acids.